Below, 18 T cell receptor beta chains from the same sample are listed, as sequenced in a study of T cell responses to AZD1222 COVID-19 vaccine. Sequencing was performed with immunoSEQ multiplex PCR; in TCRdb, only in-frame clones are kept and a portion is missing. The data contain tens of thousands of clones, around 86% of them singletons. Source: peripheral blood, taken on day 0 of AZD1222 vaccination. These receptor sequences come from an adult in good health.

The chain recombines TRBV28 with TRBJ2-7, with 14 bases identical to TRBD2. The CDR3 loop spans 20 amino acids. CDR1 and CDR2 from the germline V gene are MDHEN and SYDVKM. The ends lost 6 bases at V and 1 base at J; junction bases unmatched: 17. CDR3 sequence: CASSNRPSGTSGGWSYEQYF. CDR3 coding DNA: TGTGCCAGCAGCAATAGGCCCTCCGGGACTAGCGGGGGCTGGTCCTACGAGCAGTACTTC. Complete variable domain (other parts from reference TRBV28 and TRBJ2-7): DVKVTQSSRYLVKRTGEKVFLECVQDMDHENMFWYRQDPGLGLRLIYFSYDVKMKEKGDIPEGYSVSREKKERFSLILESASTNQTSMYLCASSNRPSGTSGGWSYEQYFGPGTRLTVT.

The V gene is TRBV6-5, the J gene TRBJ1-1; maybe TRBD1 (6 bases). The germline CDR1 and CDR2 sequences are MNHEY and SVGAGI. The CDR3 is 13 residues long. V was cut by 7 bases and J by 5 bases, with 14 bases left in between. CDR3 in amino acids: CASIGGIWTEAFF. The CDR3 nucleotides are TGTGCCAGCATAGGGGGGATATGGACTGAAGCTTTCTTT.

The chain recombines TRBV3-1 (or the pseudogene TRBV3-2) with TRBJ1-3, with D unresolved. Deletions cut 3 bases from V and 0 bases from J, with 12 bases between. Germline V CDR1 and CDR2: LGHDT, YNNKEL (reference sequence). The CDR3 spans 16 residues. The CDR3 loop is CASSQYSRVSGNTIYF. In DNA, the CDR3 is TGTGCCAGCAGCCAGTACAGCCGGGTCTCTGGAAACACCATATATTTT.

This clone was recorded once. V is TRBV11-3 and J is TRBJ2-2; D remains unclear. V lost 5 bases and J 8 bases, leaving 9 bases between the germline ends. The CDR3 runs to 12 residues. Germline-derived CDR1 and CDR2 are SGHNT and YENEEA. In DNA form, the CDR3 reads TGTGCCAGCAGCGCAGGTATAGGGGAGCTGTTTTTT. Translating it yields CASSAGIGELFF.

This clone was detected only once. The genes are TRBV30 and TRBJ2-7; no reliable D call. The CDR3 loop spans 12 amino acids. Germline V gene data show CDR1 as GTSNPN and CDR2 as SVGIG (reference sequence). Between the trimmed V and J ends, which lost 0 bases and 3 bases, there was a span of 6 bases. In DNA form, the CDR3 reads TGTGCCTGGAGTGTAACTGACTACGAGCAGTACTTC. This translates into CAWSVTDYEQYF.

The chain is built from TRBV28 and TRBJ1-5; tentatively, D is TRBD1 (5 bases). In germline, CDR1 is MDHEN, CDR2 SYDVKM. There are 12 residues in the CDR3. V was cut by 8 bases and J by 5 bases, with 10 bases left in between. CDR3 DNA sequence: TGTGCCAGCCATGACAGAGATCAGCCCCAGCATTTT. Translation: CASHDRDQPQHF.

The V call is TRBV6-5, the J call TRBJ1-1, with no clear D. In germline, CDR1 is MNHEY, CDR2 SVGAGI. Trimming removed 7 bases from V and 1 base from J, with 10 bases in between. The CDR3 totals 13 residues. As DNA, the CDR3 is TGTGCCAGCACCTTGCGGACGAACACTGAAGCTTTCTTT. Amino acids: CASTLRTNTEAFF.

V usage is TRBV15 and J usage is TRBJ1-5, with a possible D match to TRBD1 (6 bases). This CDR3 contains 19 residues. Trimming stripped 5 bases from V and 6 bases from J, with 29 bases between. Germline loops: CDR1 LNHNV, CDR2 YYDKDF (reference sequence). This CDR3 reads CATSGRLTPGAPQGQPQHF. The CDR3 nucleotides are TGTGCCACCAGCGGCCGCCTAACCCCAGGGGCTCCTCAGGGTCAGCCCCAGCATTTT.

The chain uses TRBV19 and TRBJ1-2, with 7 bases that match TRBD1. CDR1 and CDR2 (germline): LNHDA, SQIVND (reference sequence). CDR3 length equals 15 residues. V lost 6 bases, J lost 2 bases, and 9 bases stayed unmatched. Written as DNA, the CDR3 is TGTGCCAGTAGCGTGAGAGGGGGCGGGAACTATGGCTACACCTTC. Translation: CASSVRGGGNYGYTF.

This chain joins TRBV5-1 and TRBJ2-2, with D possibly called TRBD1 or TRBD2 (5 bases each). The CDR3 contains 15 residues. Trimming pared 0 bases from V and 3 bases from J, leaving 9 bases between. CDR1 is SGHRS and CDR2 is YFSETQ in the germline V gene. The CDR3 region is CASSLGDGYTGELFF. The CDR3 DNA follows: TGCGCCAGCAGCTTGGGGGACGGATACACCGGGGAGCTGTTTTTT.

V is TRBV19 and J is TRBJ1-5; D is ambiguous. CDR3 size: 13 residues. Germline loops: CDR1 LNHDA, CDR2 SQIVND (reference sequence). Trimming removed 0 bases at V and 6 bases at J, with 6 bases between. CDR3 in amino acids: CASSIEWGQPQHF. CDR3 nucleotides: TGTGCCAGTAGTATAGAATGGGGTCAGCCCCAGCATTTT. Filled out from reference TRBV19 and TRBJ1-5, the complete variable domain reads DGGITQSPKYLFRKEGQNVTLSCEQNLNHDAMYWYRQDPGQGLRLIYYSQIVNDFQKGDIAEGYSVSREKKESFPLTVTSAQKNPTAFYLCASSIEWGQPQHFGDGTRLSIL.

As regards this clone: The final CDR3 position lacks the conserved phenylalanine or tryptophan, pointing to a likely read error. The limits of the CDR3 on the DNA are not certain, so only TCRdb's listed CDR3 is given. The chain employs TRBV23-1 and TRBJ2-7; TRBD2 is the table's D call, not checked against the DNA. TRBV23-1 is an ORF, and what it does is uncertain. The CDR3 numbers 10 amino acids, ends counted. CDR3 sequence reads: CASSQSITEI.

A single count supports this clone. This chain joins TRBV7-3 and TRBJ1-5; perhaps TRBD1 as D (5 bases). Germline values: CDR1 SGHTA, CDR2 FQGTGA. The CDR3 has 14 residues. Between the trimmed V and J ends, which lost 5 bases and 5 bases, there was a span of 13 bases. The CDR3, as DNA: TGTGCCAGCAGCCCCTCGGGGGGGGATCAGCCCCAGCATTTT. Its protein is CASSPSGGDQPQHF.

This clone was observed once. The rearrangement uses TRBV7-9 and TRBJ1-1, with D possibly TRBD1 on 6 matching bases. CDR1 and CDR2 from the germline V gene are SEHNR and FQNEAQ (reference sequence). Trimming stripped 6 bases from V and 9 bases from J, with 23 bases between. The CDR3 spans 15 residues. The CDR3 sequence is CASSPTARDTVKAFF. For the CDR3, the DNA is TGTGCCAGCAGTCCAACCGCCCGGGACACAGTGAAAGCTTTCTTT.

This clone was detected once. The chain is built from TRBV7-2 and TRBJ1-5; 7 positions match TRBD1. Germline CDR1 and CDR2: SGHTA and FQGNSA. Trimming took 2 bases from V and 3 from J; bases not matched to a gene: 4. The CDR3 is 15 residues long. CDR3 sequence reads: CASSLSGGANQPQHF. CDR3 in DNA: TGTGCCAGCAGCTTATCAGGGGGGGCCAATCAGCCCCAGCATTTT.

A word on this clone: Compared with germline, one end of the junction differs, possibly owing to a read error. The chain uses TRBV5-4 and TRBJ1-1; tentatively, D is TRBD1 (5 bases). The CDR3 is made up of 15 amino acids. Germline V gene lookup returns CDR1 SGHNT and CDR2 YYREEE (reference sequence). The CDR3, as DNA: TGTGCCTGCAGCCTTGAAATAGGAGTGGGGACCGAAGCTTTCTTT. It is translated as CACSLEIGVGTEAFF.

The rearrangement joins TRBV11-2 to TRBJ1-6, with TRBD1 matching 8 bases. Germline CDR1 reads SGHAT; CDR2 reads FQNNGV. J was trimmed by 5 bases and V by 1 base; bases with no gene match: 7. The CDR3 extends over 17 amino acids. The DNA for the CDR3 is TGTGCCAGCAGCTTAGCCAGGCTACAGGGGGATAATTCACCCCTCCACTTT. The encoded protein is CASSLARLQGDNSPLHF.

The rearrangement uses TRBV3-1 (or the pseudogene TRBV3-2) and TRBJ1-1; 9 bases match TRBD1. The germline CDR1 and CDR2 sequences are LGHDT and YNNKEL (reference sequence). Trimming took 5 bases from V and 7 from J; bases not matched to a gene: 8. This CDR3 has 14 amino acids. The CDR3 DNA reads TGTGCCAGCAGCAGTTTCGGGGGACAGGGTGAAGCTTTCTTT. Translated: CASSSFGGQGEAFF.